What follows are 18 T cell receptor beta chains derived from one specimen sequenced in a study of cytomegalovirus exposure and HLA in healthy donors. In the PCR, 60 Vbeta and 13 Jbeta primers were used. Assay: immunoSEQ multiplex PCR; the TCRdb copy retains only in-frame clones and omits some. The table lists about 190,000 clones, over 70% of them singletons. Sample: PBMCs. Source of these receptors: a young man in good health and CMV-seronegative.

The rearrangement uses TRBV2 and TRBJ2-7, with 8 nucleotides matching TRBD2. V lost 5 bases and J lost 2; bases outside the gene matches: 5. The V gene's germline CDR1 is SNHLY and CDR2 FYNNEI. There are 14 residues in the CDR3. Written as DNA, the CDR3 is TGTGCCAGCAGTTTAGCGGGACTGACCTACGAGCAGTACTTC. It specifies CASSLAGLTYEQYF.

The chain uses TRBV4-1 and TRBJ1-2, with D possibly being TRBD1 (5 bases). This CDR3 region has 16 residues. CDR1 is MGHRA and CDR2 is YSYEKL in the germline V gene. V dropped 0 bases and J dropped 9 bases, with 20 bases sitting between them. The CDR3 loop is CASSQDLRREGIRYTF. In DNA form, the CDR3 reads TGCGCCAGCAGCCAAGATCTCCGCAGGGAGGGGATTCGCTACACCTTC.

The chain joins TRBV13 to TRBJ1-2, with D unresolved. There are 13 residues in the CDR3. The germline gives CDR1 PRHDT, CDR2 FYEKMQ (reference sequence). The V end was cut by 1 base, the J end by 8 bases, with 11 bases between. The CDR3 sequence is CASSLESAGGYTF. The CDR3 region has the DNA TGTGCCAGCAGCTTAGAGTCGGCGGGAGGCTACACCTTC.

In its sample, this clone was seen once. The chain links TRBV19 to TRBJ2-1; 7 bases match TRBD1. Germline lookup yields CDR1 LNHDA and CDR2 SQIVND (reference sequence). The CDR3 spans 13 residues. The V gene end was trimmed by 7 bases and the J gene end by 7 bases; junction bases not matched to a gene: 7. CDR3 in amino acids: CASNEGAGNEQFF. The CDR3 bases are TGTGCCAGTAACGAGGGGGCCGGGAATGAGCAGTTCTTC.

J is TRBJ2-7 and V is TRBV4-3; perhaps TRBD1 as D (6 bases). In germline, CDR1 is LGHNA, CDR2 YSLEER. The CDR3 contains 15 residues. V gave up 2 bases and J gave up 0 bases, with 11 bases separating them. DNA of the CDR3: TGCGCCAGCAGCCAATCCTCAGGGGACTCCTACGAGCAGTACTTC. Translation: CASSQSSGDSYEQYF.

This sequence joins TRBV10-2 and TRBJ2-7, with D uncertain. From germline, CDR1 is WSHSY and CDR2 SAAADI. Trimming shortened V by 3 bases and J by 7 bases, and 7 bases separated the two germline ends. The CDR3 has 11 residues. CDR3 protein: CASSEGVEQYF. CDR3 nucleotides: TGCGCCAGCAGTGAAGGAGTGGAGCAGTACTTC.

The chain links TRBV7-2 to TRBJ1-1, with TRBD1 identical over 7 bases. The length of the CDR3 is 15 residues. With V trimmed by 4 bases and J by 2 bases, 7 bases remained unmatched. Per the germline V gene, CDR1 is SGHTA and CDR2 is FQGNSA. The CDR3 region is CASSWTGPTNTEAFF. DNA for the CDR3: TGTGCCAGCAGCTGGACAGGCCCCACCAACACTGAAGCTTTCTTT. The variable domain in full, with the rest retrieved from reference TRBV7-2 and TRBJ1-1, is GAGVSQSPSNKVTEKGKDVELRCDPISGHTALYWYRQSLGQGLEFLIYFQGNSAPDKSGLPSDRFSAERTGGSVSTLTIQRTQQEDSAVYLCASSWTGPTNTEAFFGQGTRLTVV.

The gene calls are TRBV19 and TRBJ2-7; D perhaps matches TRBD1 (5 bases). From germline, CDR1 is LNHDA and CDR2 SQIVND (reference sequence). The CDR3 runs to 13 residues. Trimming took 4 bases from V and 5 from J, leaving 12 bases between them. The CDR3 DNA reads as TGTGCCAGTAGTAGCCCCGCCAGGGACGAGCAGTACTTC. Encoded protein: CASSSPARDEQYF.

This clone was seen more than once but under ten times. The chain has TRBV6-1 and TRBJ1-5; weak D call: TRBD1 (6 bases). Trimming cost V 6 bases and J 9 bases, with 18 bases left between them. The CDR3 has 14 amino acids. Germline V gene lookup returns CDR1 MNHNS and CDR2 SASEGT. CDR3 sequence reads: CASRPGTPGGPQHF. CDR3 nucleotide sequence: TGTGCCAGCAGGCCCGGGACACCGGGTGGGCCCCAGCATTTT.

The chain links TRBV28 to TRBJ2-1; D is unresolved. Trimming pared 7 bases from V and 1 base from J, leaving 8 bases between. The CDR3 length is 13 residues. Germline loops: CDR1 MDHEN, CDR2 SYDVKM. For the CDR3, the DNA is TGTGCCAGCATCCCGGGTTCCTACAATGAGCAGTTCTTC. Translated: CASIPGSYNEQFF.

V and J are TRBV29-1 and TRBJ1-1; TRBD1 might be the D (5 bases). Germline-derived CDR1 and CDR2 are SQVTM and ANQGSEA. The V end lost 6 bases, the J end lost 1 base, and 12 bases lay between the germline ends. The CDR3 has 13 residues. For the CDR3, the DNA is TGCAGCGTCACAAGACAGCAGAACACTGAAGCTTTCTTT. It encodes CSVTRQQNTEAFF.

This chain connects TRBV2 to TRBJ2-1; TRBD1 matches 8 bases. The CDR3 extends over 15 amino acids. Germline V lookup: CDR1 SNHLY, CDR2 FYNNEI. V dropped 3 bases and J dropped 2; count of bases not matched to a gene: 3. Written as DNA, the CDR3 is TGTGCCAGCAGTGATCAGGACAGGGCCTACAATGAGCAGTTCTTC. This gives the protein CASSDQDRAYNEQFF.

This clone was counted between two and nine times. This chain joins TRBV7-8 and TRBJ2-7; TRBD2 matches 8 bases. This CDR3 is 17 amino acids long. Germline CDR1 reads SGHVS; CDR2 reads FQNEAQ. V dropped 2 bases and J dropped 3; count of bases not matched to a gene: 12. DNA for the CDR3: TGTGCCAGCAGCTTATATTGGGCCGGGAGGGAGATCTACGAGCAGTACTTC. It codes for CASSLYWAGREIYEQYF.

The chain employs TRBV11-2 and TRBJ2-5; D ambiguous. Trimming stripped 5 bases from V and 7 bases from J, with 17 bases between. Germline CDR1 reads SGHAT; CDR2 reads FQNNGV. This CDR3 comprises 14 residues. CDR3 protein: CASSKLVRLGTQYF. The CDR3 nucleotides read TGTGCCAGCAGCAAATTGGTGCGGTTGGGGACCCAGTACTTC. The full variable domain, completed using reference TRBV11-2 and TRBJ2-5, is EAGVAQSPRYKIIEKRQSVAFWCNPISGHATLYWYQQILGQGPKLLIQFQNNGVVDDSQLPKDRFSAERLKGVDSTLKIQPAKLEDSAVYLCASSKLVRLGTQYFGPGTRLLVL.

CDR3 residues: CASRPRDRFNEKLFF. The CDR3 region has the DNA TGTGCCAGCAGGCCCCGGGACAGATTTAATGAAAAACTGTTTTTT. The V call is TRBV28, the J call TRBJ1-4; 7 nucleotides align to TRBD1. Germline loops: CDR1 MDHEN, CDR2 SYDVKM. The CDR3 has 15 residues. With V trimmed by 6 bases and J by 4 bases, 8 bases remained unmatched.

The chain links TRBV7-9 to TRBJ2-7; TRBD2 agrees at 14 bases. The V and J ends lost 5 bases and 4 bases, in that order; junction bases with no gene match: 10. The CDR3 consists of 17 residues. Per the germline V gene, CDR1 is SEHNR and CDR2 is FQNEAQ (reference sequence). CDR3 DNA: TGTGCCAGCAGCCCGCGCCCTGGGACTAGCGGGAGTTACGAGCAGTACTTC. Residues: CASSPRPGTSGSYEQYF.

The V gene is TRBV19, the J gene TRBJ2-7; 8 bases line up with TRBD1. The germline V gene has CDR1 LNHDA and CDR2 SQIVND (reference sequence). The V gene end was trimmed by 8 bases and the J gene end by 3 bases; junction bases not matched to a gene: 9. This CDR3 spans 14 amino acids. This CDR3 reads CASSHGTGYYEQYF. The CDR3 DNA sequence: TGTGCCAGTTCCCATGGGACAGGTTACTACGAGCAGTACTTC.

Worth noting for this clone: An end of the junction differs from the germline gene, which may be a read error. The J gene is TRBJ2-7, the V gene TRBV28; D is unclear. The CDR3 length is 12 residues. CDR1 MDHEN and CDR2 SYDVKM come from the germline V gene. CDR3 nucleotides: TGTGCCAGCAGTTTAGCGGAAGGTCAACGGCACTTC. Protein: CASSLAEGQRHF.